This T cell receptor (beta chain) was identified during a study of tumor and adjacent non-tumor tissue in lung cancer (dated by TCRdb to 2017 to 2018). In the study overall: Of the cohort, 12 patients had adenocarcinoma, 2 had squamous cell carcinoma and 1 had small cell lung cancer. A total of 95 million to 150 million productive TCRbeta reads were generated by sequencing, corresponding to an average of about 4.2 million reads per sample. For each patient, one tumor sample and one normal lung sample were taken, giving approximately 30 paired specimens that underwent TCRbeta CDR3 sequencing. Ages among the roughly 15 patients ranged from about 31 to 85 years, there were approximately 10 men and 5 women, and disease was at TNM stage I to III. The study compared bulk TCRbeta repertoires from lung tumor tissue and matched distant non-tumor lung tissue of some 16 lung cancer patients.

Study-wide conclusions, independent of this receptor: Only around 15 patients were included in the cohort, and the need for larger samples and more detailed clinical data was noted by the authors. The methods do not name the sequencing platform or mention unique molecular identifiers. Younger patients had significantly higher TCR diversity, and higher tumor TCR diversity was associated with shorter overall and disease-free survival. Because peripheral blood was not sequenced, blood TCRbeta repertoires in the lung cancer patients of the study were not examined. The top 100 clones made up a significantly larger cumulative share of the repertoire in normal lung than in tumor tissue. Tumor tissue showed significantly greater TCR diversity (inverse Simpson) than normal lung tissue (approximately 400 vs 170, P = 0.0075, Mann-Whitney U test).

The CDR3 has 13 amino acids, counting the end cysteine and phenylalanine. CDR3 DNA is the only sequence kept; it has 39 bases, read in frame from the first base. The germline V gene (reference sequence) provides CDR1 DFQATT and CDR2 SNEGSKA. Turning to this clonotype: Its antigen remains undetermined. No much larger clone exists at a distance of one base, and base qualities are not known.

Receptor amplification or capture employed multiplex PCR. Sequencing was performed on an Illumina HiSeq 2500. TCRbeta libraries were built by three rounds of nested PCR using primers (Table S4), following protocols modified from ARM-PCR. Before sequencing, PCR products of 200-500 bp were cut from the gel and purified using the QIAquick gel extraction kit. The study's processing was this. Reads were cleaned using Trimmomatic, were merged into complete CDR3 sequences using FLASH, and were assigned to V(D)J germline segments using MiTCR. VDJtools was used to compute clonal diversity as the inverse Simpson's index. In-frame sequences lacking a premature stop codon were counted as productive reads. The raw public reads went through TCRdb reprocessing: fastp at Q25, MiXCR clone calling, in-frame beta chains kept. Each entry is one CDR3 protein sequence, shown with its most common DNA and genes. The V and J calls follow TCRdb's processing rather than the paper's. This sample gives under 150,000 distinct CDR3 sequences in total; approximately 66% of them show up just once. The leading ten clones occupy 15% to 20% of the sample.

RNA was isolated from bulk, unsorted tissue, and RNA quality was assessed with a NanoDrop ND-1000 and an Agilent 2100. Newly diagnosed lung cancer patients without prior chemotherapy who had been admitted for thoracic surgery in China between August and November 2014 were enrolled as donors. Patients who had received previous radiotherapy or chemotherapy, or who had another concurrent cancer, were excluded from the study. Pieces of surgical tissue measuring roughly 1-2.1 cm3 were kept in RNAlater solution and held at -80 degrees C until needed. The chain uses TRBV20-1 and TRBJ2-5, with the D call tentatively TRBD1 or TRBD2, each fitting 5 bases. Sequencing used lung tumor tissue. The TCR originated in a man aged 55-75 years with small cell lung cancer. The DNA sequence is given as TGCAGCGTTCCCCGTGGGGGCCAAGAGACCCAGTACTTC. Its protein is CSVPRGGQETQYF.